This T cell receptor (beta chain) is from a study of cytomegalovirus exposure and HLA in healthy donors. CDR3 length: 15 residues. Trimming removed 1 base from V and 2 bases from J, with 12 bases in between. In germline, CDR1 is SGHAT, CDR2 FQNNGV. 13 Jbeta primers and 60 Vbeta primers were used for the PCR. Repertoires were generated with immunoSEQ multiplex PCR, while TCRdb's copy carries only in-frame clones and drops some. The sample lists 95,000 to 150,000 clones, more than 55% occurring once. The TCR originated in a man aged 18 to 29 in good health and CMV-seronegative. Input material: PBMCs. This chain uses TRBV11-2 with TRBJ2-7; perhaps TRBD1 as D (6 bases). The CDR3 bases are TGTGCCAGCAGCTTAGGCCAGGGGAATGCCTACGAGCAGTACTTC. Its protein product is CASSLGQGNAYEQYF.